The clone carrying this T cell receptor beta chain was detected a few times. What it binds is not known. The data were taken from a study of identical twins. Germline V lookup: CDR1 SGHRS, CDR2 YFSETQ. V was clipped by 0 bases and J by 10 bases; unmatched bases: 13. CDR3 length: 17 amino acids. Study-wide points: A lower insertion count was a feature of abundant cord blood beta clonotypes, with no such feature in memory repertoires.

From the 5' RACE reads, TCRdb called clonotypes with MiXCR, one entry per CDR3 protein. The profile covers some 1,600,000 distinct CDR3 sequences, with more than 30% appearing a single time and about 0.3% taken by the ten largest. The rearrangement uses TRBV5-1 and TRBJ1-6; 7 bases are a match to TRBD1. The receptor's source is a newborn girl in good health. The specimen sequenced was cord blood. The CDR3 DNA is TGCGCCAGCAGCTTGGCCCGAGGAGGGGGCGCGGGATCACCCCTCCACTTT. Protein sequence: CASSLARGGGAGSPLHF. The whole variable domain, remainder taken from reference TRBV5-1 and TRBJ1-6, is KAGVTQTPRYLIKTRGQQVTLSCSPISGHRSVSWYQQTPGQGLQFLFEYFSETQRNKGNFPGRFSGRQFSNSRSEMNVSTLELGDSALYLCASSLARGGGAGSPLHFGNGTRLTVT.